Each of the 21 T cell receptor beta chains below was sequenced from the same sample in a study of Ad26.COV2.S vaccination and SARS-CoV-2 variants. Assay used: immunoSEQ multiplex PCR; TCRdb lists only in-frame clones, some missing. This sample has some 320,000 clones, with 70% to 90% found just once. Treatment denoted: around 19 received Ad26.COV2.S at low or high dose, single or two shots; 5 received placebo; per-sample allocation not given. Sampling happened 63 days after the first vaccine or placebo injection. The specimen was peripheral blood, collected in a trial of Ad26.COV2.S vaccine versus placebo. The receptors stem from a person aged 18-65 years who received the Ad26.COV2.S COVID-19 vaccine or a placebo.

The rearrangement links TRBV15 to TRBJ2-3; a weak D match, TRBD2 (5 bases). V lost 1 base to trimming and J lost 4 bases, with 12 bases between them. CDR3 size: 15 residues. CDR1 LNHNV and CDR2 YYDKDF come from the germline V gene (reference sequence). CDR3 region: CATSRVSGRADTQYF. Here the CDR3 DNA reads TGTGCCACCAGCAGAGTAAGTGGGCGGGCAGATACGCAGTATTTT.

This sequence joins TRBV3-1 (or the pseudogene TRBV3-2) and TRBJ2-7; maybe TRBD1 (6 bases). The CDR3 contains 23 residues. Between the trimmed V and J ends, which lost 0 bases and 2 bases, there was a span of 35 bases. Germline V CDR1 and CDR2: LGHDT, YNNKEL (reference sequence). The CDR3 region is CASSQDLKTMGSRDTLPAYEQYF. The CDR3 coding sequence is TGTGCCAGCAGCCAAGATTTGAAAACCATGGGATCCCGGGACACCCTTCCCGCCTACGAGCAGTACTTC.

V usage is TRBV7-8 and J usage is TRBJ1-2; a weak D match, TRBD1 (6 bases). The CDR3 is 14 residues long. The V gene's germline CDR1 is SGHVS and CDR2 FQNEAQ. V was shortened by 4 bases and J by 2 bases, with 11 bases between the two germline ends. CDR3 bases: TGTGCCAGCAGCTCGACAGGTCGGAACTATGGCTACACCTTC. This translates into CASSSTGRNYGYTF.

This clone has only one observation. The chain couples TRBV29-1 to TRBJ2-5; TRBD1 might be the D (7 bases). Germline V gives CDR1 SQVTM, CDR2 ANQGSEA. The CDR3 consists of 13 residues. V lost 4 bases, J lost 5 bases, and 14 bases lay in between. This CDR3 is CSVVQGGRETQYF. CDR3 in DNA: TGCAGCGTTGTCCAGGGGGGCCGGGAGACCCAGTACTTC.

The genes are TRBV6-4 and TRBJ1-2; the D gene is possibly TRBD1 (5 bases). This CDR3 contains 15 residues. The V end was cut by 2 bases, the J end by 7 bases, with 17 bases between. CDR1 and CDR2 (germline): MRHNA, SNTAGT. The CDR3 is CASSDQTGGFSGYTF. The CDR3, as DNA: TGTGCCAGCAGTGACCAAACGGGGGGATTCAGTGGCTACACCTTC.

This rearrangement joins TRBV7-9 to TRBJ2-7, with TRBD1 matching 9 bases. This CDR3 has 16 amino acids. Germline V gene sequence: CDR1 SEHNR, CDR2 FQNEAQ (reference sequence). Losses at the gene ends were 5 bases for V and 5 bases for J; bases not matched to a gene: 13. In DNA, the CDR3 is TGTGCCAGCAGCCAAAAACCGGGACAGGGAGTCAACGAGCAGTACTTC. Protein product: CASSQKPGQGVNEQYF.

This clone has more than one count but fewer than ten. The chain combines TRBV7-6 with TRBJ2-2, with 12 bases matching TRBD2. From germline, CDR1 is SGHVS and CDR2 FNYEAQ. The CDR3 is 16 residues long. The V and J ends lost 5 bases and 4 bases, in that order; junction bases with no gene match: 5. The CDR3 loop reads CASSQQGLAGTGELFF. DNA of the CDR3: TGTGCCAGCAGCCAACAGGGACTAGCGGGCACCGGGGAGCTGTTTTTT.

The chain combines TRBV5-8 with TRBJ2-3; TRBD1 aligns across 7 bases. In germline, CDR1 is SGHTS, CDR2 YDEGEE. The V gene end was trimmed by 6 bases and the J gene end by 2 bases; junction bases not matched to a gene: 6. The CDR3 is made up of 14 amino acids. The CDR3 is CASNKQGPTDTQYF. The CDR3 DNA reads TGTGCCAGCAACAAACAGGGGCCCACAGATACGCAGTATTTT.

This clone was observed once. CDR3 protein: CASSIASVGGNSPLHF. As DNA, the CDR3 is TGTGCCAGTAGTATAGCCTCCGTTGGGGGGAATTCACCCCTCCACTTT. This chain connects TRBV19 to TRBJ1-6; possibly TRBD1 for D (5 bases). Germline V lookup: CDR1 LNHDA, CDR2 SQIVND (reference sequence). The CDR3 runs to 16 residues. V dropped 1 base and J dropped 7 bases, with 14 bases sitting between them.

The chain is built from TRBV20-1 and TRBJ1-1; D unresolved. This CDR3 contains 11 residues. V dropped 7 bases and J dropped 6 bases, with 12 bases sitting between them. In germline, CDR1 is DFQATT, CDR2 SNEGSKA (reference sequence). CDR3 nucleotides: TGCAGTGACTTTAACCCCCCTGAAGCTTTCTTT. It translates to CSDFNPPEAFF.

The chain joins TRBV11-2 to TRBJ2-5, with a tentative D call TRBD2 (5 bases). Per the germline V gene, CDR1 is SGHAT and CDR2 is FQNNGV. The CDR3 sequence is 14 residues long. Trimming took 5 bases from V and 3 from J, leaving 13 bases between them. The CDR3 sequence: CASSPGGVKETQYF. The DNA of the CDR3 is TGTGCCAGCAGCCCTGGAGGCGTCAAAGAGACCCAGTACTTC.

The chain couples TRBV12-3 or TRBV12-4 to TRBJ1-1; D ambiguous. V lost 1 base and J lost 8, with 8 bases in between. The CDR3 contains 12 residues. CDR3 residues: CASSLDVTEAFF. DNA of the CDR3: TGTGCCAGCAGTTTAGACGTCACCGAAGCTTTCTTT.

The genes are TRBV18 and TRBJ2-3, with a weak D call TRBD1 (6 bases). This CDR3 comprises 16 residues. CDR1 is KGHSH, CDR2 LQKENI, per germline. V lost 3 bases to trimming and J lost 4 bases, with 17 bases between them. DNA for the CDR3: TGTGCCAGCTCACCGCTTGGACAGATGGGAGCAGATACGCAGTATTTT. This translates into CASSPLGQMGADTQYF.

CDR3 protein: CAWSKAGTPYGYTF. CDR3 sequence (DNA): TGTGCCTGGAGTAAAGCCGGGACACCCTATGGCTACACCTTC. The chain couples TRBV30 to TRBJ1-2; D perhaps matches TRBD1 (6 bases). The CDR3 loop spans 14 amino acids. V gave up 2 bases and J gave up 4 bases, with 14 bases separating them. Germline V gene sequence: CDR1 GTSNPN, CDR2 SVGIG (reference sequence). Together with reference TRBV30 and TRBJ1-2, the CDR3 gives the full variable domain: SQTIHQWPATLVQPVGSPLSLECTVEGTSNPNLYWYRQAAGRGLQLLFYSVGIGQISSEVPQNLSASRPQDRQFILSSKKLLLSDSGFYLCAWSKAGTPYGYTFGSGTRLTVV.

The CDR3 here is CASSQVPLSTDTQYF. The CDR3, as DNA: TGTGCCAGCAGCCAAGTCCCGCTTAGCACAGATACGCAGTATTTT. The chain is built from TRBV6-5 and TRBJ2-3, with no clear D. There are 15 residues in the CDR3. Trimming took off 6 bases at V and 0 bases at J, with 13 bases between the two ends. Germline CDR1 MNHEY, CDR2 SVGAGI.

V gene TRBV5-4 combines with J gene TRBJ2-3; a weak D match, TRBD2 (6 bases). This CDR3 is 18 amino acids long. V lost 4 bases and J 7 bases, leaving 28 bases between the germline ends. The germline V gene has CDR1 SGHNT and CDR2 YYREEE (reference sequence). The DNA of the CDR3 is TGTGCCAGCAGCGTATCGCGGGTGGGACTCAATATGAGGAATACGCAGTATTTT. Translating it yields CASSVSRVGLNMRNTQYF.

A word on this clone: The same CDR3 can be traced to other DNA sequences in this sample. The chain is built from TRBV5-4 and TRBJ1-1; 9 nucleotides align to TRBD1. The V gene end was trimmed by 4 bases and the J gene end by 5 bases; junction bases not matched to a gene: 6. Per germline, CDR1 SGHNT and CDR2 YYREEE (reference sequence). The CDR3 length is 14 residues. The chain's CDR3 is CASSPRDRDTEAFF. The CDR3 DNA is TGTGCCAGCAGCCCACGGGACAGGGATACTGAAGCTTTCTTT.

This clone has only one observation. The gene calls are TRBV2 and TRBJ1-5; 10 bases map to TRBD1. Losses at the gene ends were 6 bases for V and 5 bases for J; bases not matched to a gene: 7. CDR1 and CDR2 (germline): SNHLY, FYNNEI. The CDR3 runs to 15 residues. CDR3 protein: CASRGYGTGDQPQHF. CDR3 nucleotide sequence: TGTGCCAGCAGGGGGTATGGGACAGGGGATCAGCCCCAGCATTTT.

The genes are TRBV6-6 and TRBJ1-4; D might be TRBD1 (5 bases). Germline lookup yields CDR1 MNHNY and CDR2 SVGAGI (reference sequence). Trimming took off 2 bases at V and 8 bases at J, with 18 bases between the two ends. The CDR3 consists of 16 residues. In nucleotides, the CDR3 is TGTGCCAGCAGTTACCGTCAATTTATCGGGGGGGAAAAACTGTTTTTT. Amino acid sequence: CASSYRQFIGGEKLFF.

The genes are TRBV5-6 and TRBJ2-5; D is unclear. V lost 0 bases and J 7 bases, leaving 4 bases between the germline ends. CDR1 is SGHDT, CDR2 YYEEEE, per germline. The CDR3 extends over 11 amino acids. CDR3 protein: CASSLGGTQYF. For the CDR3, the DNA is TGTGCCAGCAGCTTGGGGGGGACCCAGTACTTC.

This clone appeared a single time. The CDR3 sequence: CASSGNVREAFF. CDR3 coding DNA: TGTGCCAGCAGCGGCAATGTGCGAGAAGCTTTCTTT. This rearrangement joins TRBV9 to TRBJ1-1; D gene ambiguous. Trimming cost V 3 bases and J 8 bases, with 11 bases left between them. This CDR3 region has 12 residues. CDR1 and CDR2 (germline): SGDLS, YYNGEE.